Following are 3 T cell receptor beta chains from one sample sequenced in a study of beta chain features in type 1 diabetes. Study conclusions and caveats: The study found moderately but significantly shorter TCRB CDR3s in all four CD4+ subsets of Type 1 diabetes patients.

Expressed TCRB transcripts were sequenced, since all the RNA that had been isolated was reverse transcribed. TCRdb's table, derived via immunoSEQ multiplex PCR, lists solely in-frame clones and lacks some. The table shows over 200,000 clones, with about a tenth occurring only once. What these receptors recognize is not known. The sample was naive CD4+ T cells from blood. The receptors here all came from a man aged 30-40 years with type 1 diabetes.

The chain combines TRBV28 with TRBJ1-2; D is undetermined. CDR1 and CDR2 from the germline V gene are MDHEN and SYDVKM. This CDR3 is 14 amino acids long. V lost 6 bases, J lost 2 bases, and 13 bases lay in between. CDR3 DNA sequence: TGTGCCAGCAGATCCCGGACGGGGAACTATGGCTACACCTTC. Translation gives CASRSRTGNYGYTF.

The chain employs TRBV18 and TRBJ2-7; possibly TRBD2 for D (5 bases). V lost 3 bases and J 3 bases, leaving 15 bases between the germline ends. This CDR3 region has 15 residues. The germline CDR1 and CDR2 sequences are KGHSH and LQKENI. CDR3 sequence: CASSPPGRGRYEQYF. The CDR3 DNA reads as TGTGCCAGCTCACCCCCCGGTCGGGGTCGCTACGAGCAGTACTTC.

V usage is TRBV11-1 and J usage is TRBJ1-1, with D perhaps matching TRBD1 (5 bases). CDR1 is SGHAT, CDR2 FQDESV, per germline (reference sequence). V was trimmed by 4 bases and J by 5 bases, leaving 8 bases between them. The CDR3 is made up of 12 amino acids. The CDR3 loop is CASSSRGTEAFF. The CDR3 region has the DNA TGTGCCAGCAGCTCCCGGGGGACTGAAGCTTTCTTT.